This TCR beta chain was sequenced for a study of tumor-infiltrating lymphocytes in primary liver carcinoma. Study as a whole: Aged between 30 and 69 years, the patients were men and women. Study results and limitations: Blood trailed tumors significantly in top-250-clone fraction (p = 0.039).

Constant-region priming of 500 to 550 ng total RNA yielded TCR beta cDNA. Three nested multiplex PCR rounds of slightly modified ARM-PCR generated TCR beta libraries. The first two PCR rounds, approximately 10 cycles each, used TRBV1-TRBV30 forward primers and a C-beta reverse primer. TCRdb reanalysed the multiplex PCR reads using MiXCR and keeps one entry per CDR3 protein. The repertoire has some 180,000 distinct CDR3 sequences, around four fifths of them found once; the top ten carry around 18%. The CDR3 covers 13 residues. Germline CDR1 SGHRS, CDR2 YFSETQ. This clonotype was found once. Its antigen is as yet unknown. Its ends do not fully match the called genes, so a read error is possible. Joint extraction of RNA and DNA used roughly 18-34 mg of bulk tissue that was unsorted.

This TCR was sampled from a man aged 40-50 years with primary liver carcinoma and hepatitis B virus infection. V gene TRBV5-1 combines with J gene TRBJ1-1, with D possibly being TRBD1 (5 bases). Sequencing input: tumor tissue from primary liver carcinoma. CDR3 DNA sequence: TGCGCCAGCAGCGGGGGTAGTCAGCTTGCAGCTCTCTTT. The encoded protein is CASSGGSQLAALF.